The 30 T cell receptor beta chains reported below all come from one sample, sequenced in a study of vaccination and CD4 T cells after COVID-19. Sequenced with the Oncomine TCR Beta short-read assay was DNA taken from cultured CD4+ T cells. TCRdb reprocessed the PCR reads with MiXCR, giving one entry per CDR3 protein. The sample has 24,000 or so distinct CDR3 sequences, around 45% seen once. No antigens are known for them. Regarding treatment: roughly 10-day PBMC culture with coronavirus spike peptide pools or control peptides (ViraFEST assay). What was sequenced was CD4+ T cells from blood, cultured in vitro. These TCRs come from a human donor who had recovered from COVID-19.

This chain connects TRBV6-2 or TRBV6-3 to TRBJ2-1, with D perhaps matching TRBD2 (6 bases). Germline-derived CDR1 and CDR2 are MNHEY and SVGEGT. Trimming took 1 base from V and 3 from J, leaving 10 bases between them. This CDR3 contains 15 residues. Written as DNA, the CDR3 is TGTGCCAGCAGTTACTTGGGGGGTAGCTACAATGAGCAGTTCTTC. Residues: CASSYLGGSYNEQFF.

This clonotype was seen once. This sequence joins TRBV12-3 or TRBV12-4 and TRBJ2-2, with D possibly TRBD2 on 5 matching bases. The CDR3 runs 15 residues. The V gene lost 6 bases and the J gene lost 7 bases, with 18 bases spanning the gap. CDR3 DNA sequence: TGTGCCAGCAGCCCCGGGTCCTCGGCGGGCGGGGAGCTGTTTTTT. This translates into CASSPGSSAGGELFF.

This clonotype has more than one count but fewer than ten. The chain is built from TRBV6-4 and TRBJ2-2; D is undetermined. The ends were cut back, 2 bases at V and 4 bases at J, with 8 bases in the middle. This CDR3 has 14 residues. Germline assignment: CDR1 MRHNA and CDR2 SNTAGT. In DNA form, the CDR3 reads TGTGCCAGCAGTGACGAGGACGGCACCGGGGAGCTGTTTTTT. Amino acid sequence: CASSDEDGTGELFF.

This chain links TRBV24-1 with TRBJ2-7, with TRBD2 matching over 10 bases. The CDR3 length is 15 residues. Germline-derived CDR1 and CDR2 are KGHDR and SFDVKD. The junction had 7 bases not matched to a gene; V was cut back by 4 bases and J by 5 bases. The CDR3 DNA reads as TGTGCCACCAGTGACCCCGGGACTAGCGAAAACGAGCAGTACTTC. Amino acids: CATSDPGTSENEQYF.

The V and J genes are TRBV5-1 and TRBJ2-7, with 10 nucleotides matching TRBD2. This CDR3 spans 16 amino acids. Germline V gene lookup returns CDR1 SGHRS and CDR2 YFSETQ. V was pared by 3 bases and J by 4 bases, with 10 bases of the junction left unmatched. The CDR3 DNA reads TGCGCCAGCAGCTCAGGGTCCTTAGCGGGGGGTTACGAGCAGTACTTC. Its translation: CASSSGSLAGGYEQYF.

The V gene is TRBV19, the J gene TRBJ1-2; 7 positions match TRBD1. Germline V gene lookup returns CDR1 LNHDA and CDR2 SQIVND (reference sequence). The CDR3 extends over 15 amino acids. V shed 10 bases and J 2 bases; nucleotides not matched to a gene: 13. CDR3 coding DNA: TGTGCCACAACGACCGGGACAGAAAGGAACTATGGCTACACCTTC. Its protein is CATTTGTERNYGYTF.

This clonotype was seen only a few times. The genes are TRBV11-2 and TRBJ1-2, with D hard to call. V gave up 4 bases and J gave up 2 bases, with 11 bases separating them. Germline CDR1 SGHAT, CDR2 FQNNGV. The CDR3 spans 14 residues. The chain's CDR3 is CASSSLQINYGYTF. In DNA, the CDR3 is TGTGCCAGCAGCTCCCTACAGATAAACTATGGCTACACCTTC.

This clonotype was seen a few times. The CDR3 coding sequence is TGTGCCAGCAGCCGCCCCGGGACGCTGGAGACCCAGTACTTC. It yields the protein CASSRPGTLETQYF. V usage is TRBV7-2 and J usage is TRBJ2-5; D possibly matches TRBD1 or TRBD2 (5 bases each). The CDR3 runs to 14 residues. From germline, CDR1 is SGHTA and CDR2 FQGNSA. Trimming cost V 5 bases and J 5 bases, with 15 bases left between them. Full variable domain (remainder filled in from reference TRBV7-2 and TRBJ2-5): GAGVSQSPSNKVTEKGKDVELRCDPISGHTALYWYRQSLGQGLEFLIYFQGNSAPDKSGLPSDRFSAERTGGSVSTLTIQRTQQEDSAVYLCASSRPGTLETQYFGPGTRLLVL.

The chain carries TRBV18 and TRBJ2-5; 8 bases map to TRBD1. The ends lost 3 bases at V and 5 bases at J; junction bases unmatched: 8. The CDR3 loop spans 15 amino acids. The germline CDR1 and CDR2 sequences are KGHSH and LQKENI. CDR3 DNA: TGTGCCAGCTCACCCGGTCAGGGGGCTTATGAGACCCAGTACTTC. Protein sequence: CASSPGQGAYETQYF.

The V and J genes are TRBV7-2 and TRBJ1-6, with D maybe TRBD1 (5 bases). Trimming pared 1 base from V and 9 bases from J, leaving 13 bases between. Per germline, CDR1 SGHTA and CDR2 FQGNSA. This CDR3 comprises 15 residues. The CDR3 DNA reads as TGTGCCAGCAGCTTAGGGGGGGGTCTGGGTTCACCCCTCCACTTT. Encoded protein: CASSLGGGLGSPLHF. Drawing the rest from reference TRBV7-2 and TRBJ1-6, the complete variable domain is GAGVSQSPSNKVTEKGKDVELRCDPISGHTALYWYRQSLGQGLEFLIYFQGNSAPDKSGLPSDRFSAERTGGSVSTLTIQRTQQEDSAVYLCASSLGGGLGSPLHFGNGTRLTVT.

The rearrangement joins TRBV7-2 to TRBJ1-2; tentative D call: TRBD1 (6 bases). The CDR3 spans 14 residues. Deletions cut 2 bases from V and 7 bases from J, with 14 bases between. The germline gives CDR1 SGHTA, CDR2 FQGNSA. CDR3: CASSLRGARGGYTF. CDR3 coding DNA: TGTGCCAGCAGCTTACGGGGGGCTCGGGGTGGCTACACCTTC.

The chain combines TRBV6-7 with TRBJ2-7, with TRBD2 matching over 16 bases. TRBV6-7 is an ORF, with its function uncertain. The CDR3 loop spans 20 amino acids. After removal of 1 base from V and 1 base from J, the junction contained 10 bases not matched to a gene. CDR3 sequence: CASSYCCGTSGGACSYEQYF. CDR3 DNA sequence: TGTGCCAGCAGTTACTGTTGCGGGACTAGCGGGGGGGCGTGTTCCTACGAGCAGTACTTC.

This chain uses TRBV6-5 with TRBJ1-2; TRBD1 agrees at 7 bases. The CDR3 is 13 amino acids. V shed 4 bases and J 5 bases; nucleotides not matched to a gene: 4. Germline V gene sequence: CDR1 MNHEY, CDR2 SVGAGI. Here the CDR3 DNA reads TGTGCCAGCAGTTGGGACAGTATGTATGGCTACACCTTC. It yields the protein CASSWDSMYGYTF.

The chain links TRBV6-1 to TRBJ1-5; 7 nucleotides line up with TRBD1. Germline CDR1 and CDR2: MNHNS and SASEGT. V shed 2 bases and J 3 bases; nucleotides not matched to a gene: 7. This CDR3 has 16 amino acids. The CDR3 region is CASSESDRTSNQPQHF. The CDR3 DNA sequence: TGTGCCAGCAGTGAATCGGACAGGACCTCCAATCAGCCCCAGCATTTT.

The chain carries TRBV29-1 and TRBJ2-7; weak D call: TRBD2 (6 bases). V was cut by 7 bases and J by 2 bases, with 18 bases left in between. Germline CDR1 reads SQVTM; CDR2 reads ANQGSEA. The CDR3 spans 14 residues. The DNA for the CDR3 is TGCAGCGCCGCGGAGGGGCCATTCCCCTACGAGCAGTACTTC. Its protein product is CSAAEGPFPYEQYF.

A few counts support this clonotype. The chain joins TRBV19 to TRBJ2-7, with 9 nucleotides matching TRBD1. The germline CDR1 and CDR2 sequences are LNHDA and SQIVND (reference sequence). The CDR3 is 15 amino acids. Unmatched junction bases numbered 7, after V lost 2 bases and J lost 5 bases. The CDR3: CASSIMRRQGDEQYF. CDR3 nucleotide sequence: TGTGCCAGTAGTATAATGAGGAGACAGGGGGACGAGCAGTACTTC. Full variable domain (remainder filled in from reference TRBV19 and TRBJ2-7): DGGITQSPKYLFRKEGQNVTLSCEQNLNHDAMYWYRQDPGQGLRLIYYSQIVNDFQKGDIAEGYSVSREKKESFPLTVTSAQKNPTAFYLCASSIMRRQGDEQYFGPGTRLTVT.

DNA for the CDR3: TGTGCCAGCAGTTTCTCCCCCACAGATACGCAGTATTTT. This sequence encodes CASSFSPTDTQYF. The chain combines TRBV27 with TRBJ2-3; D unclear. The germline V gene has CDR1 MNHEY and CDR2 SMNVEV (reference sequence). The CDR3 is 13 residues long. The germline V and J ends were trimmed by 3 bases and 2 bases, with 6 bases remaining between them.

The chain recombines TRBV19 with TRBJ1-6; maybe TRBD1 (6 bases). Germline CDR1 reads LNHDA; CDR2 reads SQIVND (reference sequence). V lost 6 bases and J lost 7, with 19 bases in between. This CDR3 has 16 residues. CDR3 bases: TGTGCCAGTAGCCGATACACCGGGACAACAAATTCACCCCTCCACTTT. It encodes CASSRYTGTTNSPLHF. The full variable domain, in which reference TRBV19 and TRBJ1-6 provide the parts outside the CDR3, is DGGITQSPKYLFRKEGQNVTLSCEQNLNHDAMYWYRQDPGQGLRLIYYSQIVNDFQKGDIAEGYSVSREKKESFPLTVTSAQKNPTAFYLCASSRYTGTTNSPLHFGNGTRLTVT.

CDR3 sequence (DNA): TGTGCCAGCAGCCCGATGACAGTTCTGAACACTGAAGCTTTCTTT. This gives the protein CASSPMTVLNTEAFF. This chain links TRBV7-9 with TRBJ1-1; D possibly corresponds to TRBD1 (5 bases). V lost 5 bases, J lost 0 bases, and 13 bases lay in between. The CDR3 consists of 15 residues. From germline, CDR1 is SEHNR and CDR2 FQNEAQ (reference sequence).

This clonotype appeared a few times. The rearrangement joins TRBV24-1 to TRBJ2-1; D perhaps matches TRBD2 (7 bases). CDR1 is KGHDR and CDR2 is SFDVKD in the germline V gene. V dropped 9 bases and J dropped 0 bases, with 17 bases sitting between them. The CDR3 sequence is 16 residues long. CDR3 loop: CATSPGGQSSYNEQFF. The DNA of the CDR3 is TGTGCCACCTCACCGGGGGGCCAGAGCTCCTACAATGAGCAGTTCTTC.

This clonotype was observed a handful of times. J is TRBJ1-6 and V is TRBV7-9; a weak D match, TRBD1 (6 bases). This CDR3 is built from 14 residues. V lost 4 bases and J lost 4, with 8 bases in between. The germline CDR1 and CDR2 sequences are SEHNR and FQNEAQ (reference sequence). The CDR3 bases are TGTGCCAGCAGCTCCACAGGGTATAATTCACCCCTCCACTTT. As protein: CASSSTGYNSPLHF.

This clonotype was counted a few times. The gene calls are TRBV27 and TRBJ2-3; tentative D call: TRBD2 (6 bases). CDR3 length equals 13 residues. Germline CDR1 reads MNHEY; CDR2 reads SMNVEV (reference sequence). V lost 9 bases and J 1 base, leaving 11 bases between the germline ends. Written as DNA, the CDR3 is TGTGCCAGGCCTAGCGCCTGCACAGATACGCAGTATTTT. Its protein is CARPSACTDTQYF.

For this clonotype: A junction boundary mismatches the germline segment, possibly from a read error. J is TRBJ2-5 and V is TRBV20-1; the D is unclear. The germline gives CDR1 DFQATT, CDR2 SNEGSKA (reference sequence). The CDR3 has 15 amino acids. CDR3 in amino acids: CSARSGVRLQEAQYF. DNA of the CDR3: TGCAGTGCTAGGTCGGGTGTCCGTTTGCAAGAGGCCCAGTACTTC.

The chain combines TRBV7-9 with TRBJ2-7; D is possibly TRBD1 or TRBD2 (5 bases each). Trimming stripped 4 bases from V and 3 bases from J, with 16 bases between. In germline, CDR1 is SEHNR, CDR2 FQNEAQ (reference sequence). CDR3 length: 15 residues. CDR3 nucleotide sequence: TGTGCCAGCAGCTCCTCCGGGACGGGACGCTACGAGCAGTACTTC. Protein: CASSSSGTGRYEQYF.

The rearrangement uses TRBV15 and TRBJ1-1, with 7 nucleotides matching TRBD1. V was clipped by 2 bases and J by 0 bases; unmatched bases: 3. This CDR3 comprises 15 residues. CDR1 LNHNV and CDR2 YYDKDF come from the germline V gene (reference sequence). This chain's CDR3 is CATSRLDRMNTEAFF. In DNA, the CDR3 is TGTGCCACCAGCAGACTGGACAGGATGAACACTGAAGCTTTCTTT.

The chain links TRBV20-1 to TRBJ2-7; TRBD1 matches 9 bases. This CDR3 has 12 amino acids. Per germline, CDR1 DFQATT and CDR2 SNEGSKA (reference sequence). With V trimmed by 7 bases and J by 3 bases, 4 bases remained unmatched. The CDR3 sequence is CSGTGQGYEQYF. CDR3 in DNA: TGCAGTGGGACGGGACAGGGCTACGAGCAGTACTTC.

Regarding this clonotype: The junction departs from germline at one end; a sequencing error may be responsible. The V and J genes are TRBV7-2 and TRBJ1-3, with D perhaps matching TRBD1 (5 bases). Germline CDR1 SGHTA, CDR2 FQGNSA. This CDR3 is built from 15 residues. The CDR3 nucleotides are TGTGCCAGCACCCCCAGGTGGGGCTCTGGAGACACCATATATTTT. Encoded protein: CASTPRWGSGDTIYF.

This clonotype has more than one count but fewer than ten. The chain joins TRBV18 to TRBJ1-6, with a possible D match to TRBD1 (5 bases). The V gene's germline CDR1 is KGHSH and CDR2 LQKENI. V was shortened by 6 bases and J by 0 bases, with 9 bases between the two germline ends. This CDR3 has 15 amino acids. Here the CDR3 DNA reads TGTGCCAGCTCCCGAGACAGCTCCTATAATTCACCCCTCCACTTT. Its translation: CASSRDSSYNSPLHF.

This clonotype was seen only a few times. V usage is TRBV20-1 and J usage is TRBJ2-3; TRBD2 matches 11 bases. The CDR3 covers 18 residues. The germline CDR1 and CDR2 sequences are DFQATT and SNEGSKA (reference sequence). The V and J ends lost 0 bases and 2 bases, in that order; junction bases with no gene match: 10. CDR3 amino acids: CSARDWRTSGGFTDTQYF. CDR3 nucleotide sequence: TGCAGTGCTAGAGATTGGAGAACTAGCGGGGGTTTCACAGATACGCAGTATTTT.

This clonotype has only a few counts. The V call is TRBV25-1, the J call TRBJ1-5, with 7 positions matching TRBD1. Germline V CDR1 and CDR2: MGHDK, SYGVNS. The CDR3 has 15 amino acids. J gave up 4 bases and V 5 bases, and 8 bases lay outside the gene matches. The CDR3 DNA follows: TGTGCCAGCAGTAGGACAGGATGGGATAATCAGCCCCAGCATTTT. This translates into CASSRTGWDNQPQHF.